This T cell receptor beta chain is drawn from a study of T cells expressing NK-cell markers. Study in general: Sequencing covered eight donors, seven HCMV-seropositive and one seronegative.

Regarding the study as a whole: For four donors, these clonotypes were likewise the leading ones in the CD3+CD56-NKG2C+ fraction.

About this clonotype itself: The antigen is undetermined.

5'RACE template switching with UMIs generated TCR beta cDNA. TCRdb reworked the 5' RACE reads into one entry per CDR3 protein, no DNA. In all, the sample yields 300,000 to 500,000 distinct CDR3 sequences. This CDR3 contains 15 residues. Per the germline V gene, CDR1 is MDHEN and CDR2 is SYDVKM. Sample: blood T cells: a sorted CD56 or NKG2C T cell subset, CD4+ or CD8+ T cells, or bulk PBMC T cells (not recorded which). The clonotype was recovered from a woman between 50 and 59 years old in good health. The rearrangement joins TRBV28 to TRBJ2-5; without DNA, the TCRdb call of TRBD2 cannot be checked. The CDR3: CASKVGSGAQETQYF.